This T cell receptor beta chain was identified in a study of cytomegalovirus exposure and HLA in healthy donors. Study results and limitations: Rare TCR sequences predominated, though certain public TCRs were found in many donors. Reported results showed that the classifier diagnosed cytomegalovirus status with high specificity and sensitivity.

As for this clone: Its target is not known.

CDR3 length: 14 amino acids. After removal of 5 bases from V and 0 bases from J, the junction contained 3 bases not matched to a gene. Germline V gene data show CDR1 as LNHDA and CDR2 as SQIVND (reference sequence). Sequenced by immunoSEQ multiplex PCR; TCRdb stores in-frame clones only, minus some. This sample has some 140,000 clones; roughly 90% occur once, and the top ten carry around 22%. Sequenced: PBMCs. This rearrangement joins TRBV19 to TRBJ2-5; the match to TRBD1 covers 7 bases. The sequence came from a man between 18 and 29 years old in good health and CMV-seropositive. In DNA form, the CDR3 reads TGTGCCAGTAGTGGGACAGCCTACCAAGAGACCCAGTACTTC. Translation: CASSGTAYQETQYF.